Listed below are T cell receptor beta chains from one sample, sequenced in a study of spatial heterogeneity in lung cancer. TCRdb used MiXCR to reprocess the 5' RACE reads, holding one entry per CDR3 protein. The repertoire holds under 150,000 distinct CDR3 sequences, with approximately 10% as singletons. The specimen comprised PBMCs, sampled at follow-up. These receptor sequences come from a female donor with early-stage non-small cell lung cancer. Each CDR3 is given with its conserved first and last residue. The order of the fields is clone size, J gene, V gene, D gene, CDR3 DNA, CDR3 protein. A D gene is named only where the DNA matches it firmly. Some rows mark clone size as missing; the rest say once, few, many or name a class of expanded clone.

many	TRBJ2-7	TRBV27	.	TGTGCCAGCAGTTCGCAGCGGGCTCCCTACGAGCAGTACTTC	CASSSQRAPYEQYF
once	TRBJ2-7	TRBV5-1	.	TGCGCCAGCAGCCCGCGACCCGCTAGGGTCTACGAGCAGTACTTC	CASSPRPARVYEQYF
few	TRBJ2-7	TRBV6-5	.	TGTGCCAGCAGTTACGGCGAAGAGGAATCCTACGAGCAGTACTTC	CASSYGEEESYEQYF
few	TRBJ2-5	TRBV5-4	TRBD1	TGTGCCAGCAGCCACGGGACAGGGGTATCGAAGACCCAGTACTTC	CASSHGTGVSKTQYF
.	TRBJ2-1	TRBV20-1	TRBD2	TGCAGTGCTATGAGCGGGAACAATGAGCAGTTCTTC	CSAMSGNNEQFF
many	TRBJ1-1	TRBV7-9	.	TGTGCCAGCAGCTATCATGGGGTCGCTGAAGCTTTCTTT	CASSYHGVAEAFF
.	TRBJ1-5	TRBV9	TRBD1	TGTGCCAGCAGCGTTACAGGGGTTTTAGGTCAGCCCCAGCATTTT	CASSVTGVLGQPQHF
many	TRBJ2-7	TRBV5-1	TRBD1	TGCGCCAGCAGCTTTAGACAGGGCCCCGGCGAGCAGTACTTC	CASSFRQGPGEQYF
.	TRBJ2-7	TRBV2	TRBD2	TGTGCCAGCAGTAGACTAGCGGATAGCTCCTACGAGCAGTACTTC	CASSRLADSSYEQYF
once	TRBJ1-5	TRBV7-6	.	TGTGCCAGCAGCTTAGCTGGGCTTCAGCCCCAGCATTTT	CASSLAGLQPQHF
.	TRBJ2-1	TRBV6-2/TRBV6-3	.	TGTGCCACCGGGACTCAACCCTCAAATGAGCAGTTCTTC	CATGTQPSNEQFF
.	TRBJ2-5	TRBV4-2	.	TGTGCCAGCAGTGATCTCACGAAGGACCAAGAGACCCAGTACTTC	CASSDLTKDQETQYF
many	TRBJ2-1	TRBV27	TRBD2	TGTGCCAGCAGTTTTAGCGGGAGGGCCAACAATGAGCAGTTCTTC	CASSFSGRANNEQFF
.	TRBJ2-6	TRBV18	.	TGTGCCAGCTCACCGGACGGACCGAGAAGCGCTGGGGCCAACGTCCTGACTTTC	CASSPDGPRSAGANVLTF
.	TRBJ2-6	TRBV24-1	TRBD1	TGTGCCACCAGTGACCCTGGGACAGGCCATAGCTCTGGGGCCAACGTCCTGACTTTC	CATSDPGTGHSSGANVLTF
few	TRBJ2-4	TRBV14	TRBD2	TGTGCCAGCAGCCAAGGTTCTTTAGCGGGAGGGCCGTTGACCAAAAACATTCAGTACTTC	CASSQGSLAGGPLTKNIQYF
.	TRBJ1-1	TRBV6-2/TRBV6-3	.	TGTGCCAGCAGCACCCGTGGGCCGAACACTGAAGCTTTCTTT	CASSTRGPNTEAFF
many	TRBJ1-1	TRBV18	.	TGTGCCAGCTCACCAGACACTGAAGCTTTCTTT	CASSPDTEAFF
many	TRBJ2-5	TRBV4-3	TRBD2	TGCGCCAGCAGCCCCGGACTAGCGGGAGCTGAGACCCAGTACTTC	CASSPGLAGAETQYF
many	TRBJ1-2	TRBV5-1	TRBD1	TGCGCCAGCAGCTTGTCGTCAGGGGGCGCTTATGGCTACACCTTC	CASSLSSGGAYGYTF
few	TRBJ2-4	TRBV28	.	TGTGCCAGCAGTTCCGCGTCCCTAGGCCGAAACATTCAGTACTTC	CASSSASLGRNIQYF
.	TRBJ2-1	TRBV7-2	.	TGTGCCAGCAGCTTAGGGTTGGGCGATGAGCAGTTCTTC	CASSLGLGDEQFF
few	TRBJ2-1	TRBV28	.	TGTGCCAGCAGTCCGAACCTCTACAATGAGCAGTTCTTC	CASSPNLYNEQFF
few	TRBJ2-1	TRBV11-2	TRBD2	TGTGCCAGCAGCTGGGGACTAGCGGGAGCTTACAATGAGCAGTTCTTC	CASSWGLAGAYNEQFF